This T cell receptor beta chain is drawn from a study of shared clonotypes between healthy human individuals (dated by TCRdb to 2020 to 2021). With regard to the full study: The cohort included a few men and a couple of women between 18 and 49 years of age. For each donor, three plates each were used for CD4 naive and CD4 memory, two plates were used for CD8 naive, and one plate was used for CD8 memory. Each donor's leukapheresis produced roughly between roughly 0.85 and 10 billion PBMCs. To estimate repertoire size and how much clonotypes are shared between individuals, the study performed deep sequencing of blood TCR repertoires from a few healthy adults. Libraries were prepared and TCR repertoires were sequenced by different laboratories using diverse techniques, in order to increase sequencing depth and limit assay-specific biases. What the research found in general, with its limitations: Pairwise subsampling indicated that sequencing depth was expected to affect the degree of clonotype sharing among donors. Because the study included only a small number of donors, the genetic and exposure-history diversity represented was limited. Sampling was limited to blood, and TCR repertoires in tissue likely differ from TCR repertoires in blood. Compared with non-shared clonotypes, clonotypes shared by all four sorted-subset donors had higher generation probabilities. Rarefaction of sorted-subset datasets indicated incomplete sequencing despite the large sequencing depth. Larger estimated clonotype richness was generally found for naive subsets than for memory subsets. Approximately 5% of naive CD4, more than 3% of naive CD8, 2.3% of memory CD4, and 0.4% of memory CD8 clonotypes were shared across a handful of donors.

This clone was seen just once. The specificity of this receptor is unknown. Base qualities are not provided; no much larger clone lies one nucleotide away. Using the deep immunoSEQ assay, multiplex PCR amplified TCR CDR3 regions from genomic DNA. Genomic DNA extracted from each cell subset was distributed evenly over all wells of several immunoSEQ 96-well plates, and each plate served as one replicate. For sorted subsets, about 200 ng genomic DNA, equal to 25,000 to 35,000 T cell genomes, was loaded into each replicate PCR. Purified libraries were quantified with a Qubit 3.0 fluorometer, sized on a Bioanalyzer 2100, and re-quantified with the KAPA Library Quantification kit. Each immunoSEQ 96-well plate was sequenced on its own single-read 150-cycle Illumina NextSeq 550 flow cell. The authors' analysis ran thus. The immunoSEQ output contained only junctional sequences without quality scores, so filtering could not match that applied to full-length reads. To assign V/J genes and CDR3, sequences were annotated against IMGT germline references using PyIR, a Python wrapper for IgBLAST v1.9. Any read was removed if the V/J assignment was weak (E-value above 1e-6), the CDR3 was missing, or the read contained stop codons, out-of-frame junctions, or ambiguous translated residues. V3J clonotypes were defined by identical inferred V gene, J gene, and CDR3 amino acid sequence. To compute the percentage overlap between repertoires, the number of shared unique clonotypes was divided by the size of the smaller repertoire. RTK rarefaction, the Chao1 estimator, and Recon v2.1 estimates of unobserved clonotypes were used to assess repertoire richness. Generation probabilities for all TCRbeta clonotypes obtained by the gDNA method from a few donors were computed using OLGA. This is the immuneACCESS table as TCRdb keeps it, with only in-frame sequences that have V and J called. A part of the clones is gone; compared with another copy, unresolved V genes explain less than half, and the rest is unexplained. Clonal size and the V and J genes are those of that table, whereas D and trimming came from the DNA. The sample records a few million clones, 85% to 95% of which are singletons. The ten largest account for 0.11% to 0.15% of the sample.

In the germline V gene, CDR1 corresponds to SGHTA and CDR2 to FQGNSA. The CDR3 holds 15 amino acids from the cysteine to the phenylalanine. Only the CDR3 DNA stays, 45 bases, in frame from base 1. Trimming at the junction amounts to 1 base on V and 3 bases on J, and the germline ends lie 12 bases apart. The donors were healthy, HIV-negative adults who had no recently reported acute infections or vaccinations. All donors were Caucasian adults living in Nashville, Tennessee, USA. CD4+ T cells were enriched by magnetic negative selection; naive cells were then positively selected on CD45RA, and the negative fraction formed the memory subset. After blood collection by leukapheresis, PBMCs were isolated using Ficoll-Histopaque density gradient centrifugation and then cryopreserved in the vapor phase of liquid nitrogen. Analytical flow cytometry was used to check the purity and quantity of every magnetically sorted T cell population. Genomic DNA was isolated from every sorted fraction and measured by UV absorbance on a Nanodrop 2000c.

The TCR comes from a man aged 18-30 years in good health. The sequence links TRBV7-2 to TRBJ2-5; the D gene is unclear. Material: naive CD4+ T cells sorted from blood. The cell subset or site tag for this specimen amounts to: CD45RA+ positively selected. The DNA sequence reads TGTGCCAGCAGCTTAGGTAGAGGTAGCAAAGAGACCCAGTACTTC. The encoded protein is CASSLGRGSKETQYF. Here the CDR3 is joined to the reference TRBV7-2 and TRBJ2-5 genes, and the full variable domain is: GAGVSQSPSNKVTEKGKDVELRCDPISGHTALYWYRQSLGQGLEFLIYFQGNSAPDKSGLPSDRFSAERTGGSVSTLTIQRTQQEDSAVYLCASSLGRGSKETQYFGPGTRLLVL.